The clone carrying this T cell receptor (beta chain) was found a few times. What it recognizes is unknown. These data come from a study of CD8 T cells in ankylosing spondylitis. Study-level results: Significant enrichment of disease-linked clones was reported in matched ankylosing spondylitis synovial fluid. In ankylosing spondylitis blood, a motif of 7 to 9 highly homologous TCR beta variants appeared characteristic. Relatively scarce in peripheral blood, disease-linked clones were CD8+. Prior work had noted some motif variants in reactive arthritis blood and synovial fluid.

Libraries of TCR beta came from quantitative 5'-RACE with molecular barcodes. TCRdb fed the 5' RACE reads into MiXCR, producing one record per CDR3 protein. This sample has 750,000 to 850,000 distinct CDR3 sequences, with 12% found just once. CDR1 is DFQATT and CDR2 is SNEGSKA in the germline V gene (reference sequence). The CDR3 has 16 residues. V was trimmed by 5 bases and J by 8 bases, leaving 22 bases between them. The receptor was isolated from a male donor with ankylosing spondylitis. The material sequenced was blood, either unsorted or a sorted T cell fraction (not recorded which). The rearrangement links TRBV20-1 to TRBJ1-6; possibly TRBD1 for D (5 bases). As DNA, the CDR3 is TGCAGTGCTCCTTACCCGGGACCCCGAGACGATTCACCCCTCCACTTT. It is translated as CSAPYPGPRDDSPLHF.